What follows describes a single TCR beta chain. The CDR3 spans 13 residues. Trimming pared 2 bases from V and 4 bases from J, leaving 9 bases between. CDR1 and CDR2 from the germline V gene are LNHNV and YYDKDF (reference sequence). Generated by immunoSEQ multiplex PCR, the TCRdb table keeps only in-frame clones and is missing some. The repertoire has over a million clones, about 84% of them found once; the top ten carry 0.6% to 0.75%. These data originate in a study of shared clonotypes between healthy human individuals. This chain uses TRBV15 with TRBJ2-7; D gene ambiguous. The sequence was collected from a man younger than 35 in good health. Some clones in this sample may be carry-over from other donors' samples. Sequenced: memory CD4+ T cells from PBMCs. The sample's subset: CD45RA-negative fraction. The CDR3 loop is CATSRPDGYEQYF. The DNA of the CDR3 is TGTGCCACCAGCAGACCCGACGGATACGAGCAGTACTTC. Complete variable domain (other parts from reference TRBV15 and TRBJ2-7): DAMVIQNPRYQVTQFGKPVTLSCSQTLNHNVMYWYQQKSSQAPKLLFHYYDKDFNNEADTPDNFQSRRPNTSFCFLDIRSPGLGDTAMYLCATSRPDGYEQYFGPGTRLTVT.